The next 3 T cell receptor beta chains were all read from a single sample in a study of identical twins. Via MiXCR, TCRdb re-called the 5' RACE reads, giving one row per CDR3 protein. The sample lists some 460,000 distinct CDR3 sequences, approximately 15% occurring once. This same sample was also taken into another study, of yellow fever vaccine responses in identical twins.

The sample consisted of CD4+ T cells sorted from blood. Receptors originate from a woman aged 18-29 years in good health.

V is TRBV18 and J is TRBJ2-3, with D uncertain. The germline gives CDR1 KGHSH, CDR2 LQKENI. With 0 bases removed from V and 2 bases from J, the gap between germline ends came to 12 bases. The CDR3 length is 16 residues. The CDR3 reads CASSPPELEPTDTQYF. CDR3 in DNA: TGTGCCAGCTCACCACCAGAGTTGGAGCCCACAGATACGCAGTATTTT.

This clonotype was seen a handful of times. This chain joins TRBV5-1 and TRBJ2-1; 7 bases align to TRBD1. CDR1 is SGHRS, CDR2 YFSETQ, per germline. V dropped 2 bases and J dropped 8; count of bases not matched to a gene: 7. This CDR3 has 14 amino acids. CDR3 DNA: TGCGCCAGCAGCTTCACGACAGGGTTCCATGAGCAGTTCTTC. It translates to CASSFTTGFHEQFF.

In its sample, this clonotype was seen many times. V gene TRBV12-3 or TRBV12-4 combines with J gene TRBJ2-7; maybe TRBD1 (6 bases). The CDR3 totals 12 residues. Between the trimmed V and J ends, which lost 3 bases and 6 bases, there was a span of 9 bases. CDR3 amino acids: CASSLGASEQYF. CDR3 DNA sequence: TGTGCCAGCAGTTTGGGGGCGTCCGAGCAGTACTTC.